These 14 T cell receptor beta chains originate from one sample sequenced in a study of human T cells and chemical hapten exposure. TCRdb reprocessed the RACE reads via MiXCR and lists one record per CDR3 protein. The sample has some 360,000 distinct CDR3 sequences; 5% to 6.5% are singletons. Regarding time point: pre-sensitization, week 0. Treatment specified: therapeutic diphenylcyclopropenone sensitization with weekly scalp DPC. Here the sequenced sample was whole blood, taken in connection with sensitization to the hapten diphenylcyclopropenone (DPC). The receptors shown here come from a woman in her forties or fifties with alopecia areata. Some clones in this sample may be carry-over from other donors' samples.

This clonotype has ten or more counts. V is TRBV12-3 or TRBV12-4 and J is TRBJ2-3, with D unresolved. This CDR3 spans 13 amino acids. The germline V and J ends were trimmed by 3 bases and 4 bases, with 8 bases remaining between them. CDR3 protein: CASSFLVADTQYF. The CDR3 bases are TGTGCCAGCAGTTTTTTGGTCGCAGATACGCAGTATTTT.

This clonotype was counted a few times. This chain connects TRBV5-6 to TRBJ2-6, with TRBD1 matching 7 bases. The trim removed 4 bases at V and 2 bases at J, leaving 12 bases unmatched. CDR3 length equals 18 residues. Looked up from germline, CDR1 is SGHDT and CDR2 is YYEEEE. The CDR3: CASSLDRNRGAGANVLTF. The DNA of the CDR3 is TGTGCCAGCAGCCTCGACCGTAACAGGGGTGCTGGGGCCAACGTCCTGACTTTC. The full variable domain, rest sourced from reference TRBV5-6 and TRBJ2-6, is DAGVTQSPTHLIKTRGQQVTLRCSPKSGHDTVSWYQQALGQGPQFIFQYYEEEERQRGNFPDRFSGHQFPNYSSELNVNALLLGDSALYLCASSLDRNRGAGANVLTFGAGSRLTVL.

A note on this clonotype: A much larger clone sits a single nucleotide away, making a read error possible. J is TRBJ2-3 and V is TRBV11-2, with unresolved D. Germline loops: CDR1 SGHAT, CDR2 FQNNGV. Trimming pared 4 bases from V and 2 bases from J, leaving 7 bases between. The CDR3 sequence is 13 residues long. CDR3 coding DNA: TGTGCCAGCAGCTCCGCCCCCACAGATACGCAGTATTTT. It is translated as CASSSAPTDTQYF.

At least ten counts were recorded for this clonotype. The CDR3 region is CASSLRTGAGQTEAFF. In DNA form, the CDR3 reads TGCGCCAGCAGCCTCCGGACAGGGGCAGGGCAGACTGAAGCTTTCTTT. V gene TRBV5-1 combines with J gene TRBJ1-1; 9 positions match TRBD1. The germline CDR1 and CDR2 sequences are SGHRS and YFSETQ. The V segment lost 4 bases and the J segment 5 bases; nucleotides outside the gene matches: 12. The CDR3 runs 16 residues.

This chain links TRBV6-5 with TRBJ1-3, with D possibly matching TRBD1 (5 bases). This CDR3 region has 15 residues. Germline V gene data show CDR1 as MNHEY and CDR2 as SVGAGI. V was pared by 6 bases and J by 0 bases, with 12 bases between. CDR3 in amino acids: CASSSTQDSGNTIYF. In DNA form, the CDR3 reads TGTGCCAGCAGCAGCACACAGGACTCTGGAAACACCATATATTTT.

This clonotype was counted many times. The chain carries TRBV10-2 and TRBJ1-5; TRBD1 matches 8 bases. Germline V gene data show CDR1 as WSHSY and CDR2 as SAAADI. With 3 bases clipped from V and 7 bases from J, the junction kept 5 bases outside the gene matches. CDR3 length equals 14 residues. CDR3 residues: CASSDDRGGQPQHF. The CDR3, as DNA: TGCGCCAGCAGTGATGACAGGGGCGGCCAGCCCCAGCATTTT.

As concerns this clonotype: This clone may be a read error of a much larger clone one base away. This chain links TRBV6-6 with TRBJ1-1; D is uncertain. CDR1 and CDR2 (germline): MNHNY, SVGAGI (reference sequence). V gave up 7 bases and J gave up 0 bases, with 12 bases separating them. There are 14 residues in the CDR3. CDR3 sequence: CASTERSMNTEAFF. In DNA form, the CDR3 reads TGTGCCAGCACGGAGAGGTCTATGAACACTGAAGCTTTCTTT.

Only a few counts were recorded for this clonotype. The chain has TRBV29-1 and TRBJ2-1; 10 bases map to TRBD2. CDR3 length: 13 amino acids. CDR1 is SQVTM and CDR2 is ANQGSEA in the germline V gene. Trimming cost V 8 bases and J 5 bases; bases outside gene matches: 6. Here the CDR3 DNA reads TGCAGCTCACGGACTAGCGGTCACAATGAGCAGTTCTTC. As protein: CSSRTSGHNEQFF.

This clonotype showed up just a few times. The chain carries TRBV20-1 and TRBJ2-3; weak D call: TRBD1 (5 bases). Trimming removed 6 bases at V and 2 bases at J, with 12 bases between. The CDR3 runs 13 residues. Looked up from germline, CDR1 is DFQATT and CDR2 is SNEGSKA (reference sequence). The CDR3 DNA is TGCAGTGCCTGGGGCTATTCCACAGATACGCAGTATTTT. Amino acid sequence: CSAWGYSTDTQYF.

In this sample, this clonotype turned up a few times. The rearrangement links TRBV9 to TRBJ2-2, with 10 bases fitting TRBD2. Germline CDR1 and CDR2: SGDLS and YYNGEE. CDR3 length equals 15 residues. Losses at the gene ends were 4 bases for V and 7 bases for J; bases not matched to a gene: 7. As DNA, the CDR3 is TGTGCCAGCAGCTTTGGGACTAGCGTAGGCGGGGAGCTGTTTTTT. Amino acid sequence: CASSFGTSVGGELFF.

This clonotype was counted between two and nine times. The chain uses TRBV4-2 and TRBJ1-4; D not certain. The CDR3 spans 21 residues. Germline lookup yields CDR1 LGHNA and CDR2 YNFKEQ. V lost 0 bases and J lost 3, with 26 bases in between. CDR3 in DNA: TGTGCCAGCAGCCAAGAAGCGGGGAGAGTGGATCGCTGGTGGGCTAATGAAAAACTGTTTTTT. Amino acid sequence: CASSQEAGRVDRWWANEKLFF.

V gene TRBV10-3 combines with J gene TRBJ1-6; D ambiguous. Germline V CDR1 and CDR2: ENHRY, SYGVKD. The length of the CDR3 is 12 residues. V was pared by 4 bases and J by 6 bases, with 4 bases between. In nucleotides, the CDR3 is TGTGCCATCAGTGGGTCTAATTCACCCCTCCACTTT. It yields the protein CAISGSNSPLHF.

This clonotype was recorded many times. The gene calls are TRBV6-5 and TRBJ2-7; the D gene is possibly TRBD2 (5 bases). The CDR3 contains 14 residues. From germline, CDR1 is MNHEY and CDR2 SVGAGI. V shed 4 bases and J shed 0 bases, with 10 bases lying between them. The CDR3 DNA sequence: TGTGCCAGCAGTTTGGTTGGAGGCTCCTACGAGCAGTACTTC. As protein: CASSLVGGSYEQYF.

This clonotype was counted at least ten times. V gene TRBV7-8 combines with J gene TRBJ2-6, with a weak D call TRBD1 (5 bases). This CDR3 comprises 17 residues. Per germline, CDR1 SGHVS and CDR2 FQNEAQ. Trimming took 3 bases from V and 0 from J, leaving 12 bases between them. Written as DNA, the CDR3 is TGTGCCAGCAGCTTTGGCACAGGTATCTCTGGGGCCAACGTCCTGACTTTC. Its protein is CASSFGTGISGANVLTF.